This T cell receptor (beta chain) is from a study of blood T cells in healthy people across ages. Findings and caveats of the study: Expanded clonotype shifts may have been confounded, as the donors had an unknown CMV status.

With a J-beta primer mix and a sample-barcoded 5' primer, a second PCR ran roughly 7 to 11 cycles. TCRdb reprocessed the 5' RACE reads via MiXCR and lists one record per CDR3 protein. The data contain 1 million or so distinct CDR3 sequences, approximately 26% of them singletons. Per germline, CDR1 SGHRS and CDR2 YFSETQ. The CDR3 consists of 14 residues. To note about this clonotype: Its antigen is as yet unknown.

These data are also associated with another study on T cells of mothers and their children. This second report adds: Comparable shaping of TCR recombination output by thymic selection was observed in related and unrelated pairs.

The specimen sequenced was blood. The rearrangement links TRBV5-1 to TRBJ2-5; D might be TRBD1 or TRBD2, each matching 5 bases. The J call may be wrong; the DNA end is better matched by TRBJ2-1. The origin of this receptor is a girl aged 2-10 years in good health. The CDR3 region is CASSWGPPGNEQFF. The CDR3 nucleotides read TGCGCCAGCAGCTGGGGACCGCCGGGCAATGAGCAGTTCTTC.